These 4 T cell receptor beta chains originate from one sample sequenced in a study of shared clonotypes between healthy human individuals. Measured with immunoSEQ multiplex PCR; TCRdb has only the in-frame clones, and not every one. The data show 2 million to 2.5 million clones, over 90% seen once. What was sequenced was naive CD4+ T cells from PBMCs. Subset reported: CD45RA+ positively selected. These receptors were collected from a man younger than 35 in good health. Some clones in this sample may be carry-over from other donors' samples.

The chain carries TRBV5-6 and TRBJ2-5; 11 nucleotides align to TRBD2. Germline trimming cut 1 base from V and 5 bases from J; bases unmatched to any gene: 4. Germline assignment: CDR1 SGHDT and CDR2 YYEEEE. The CDR3 has 15 amino acids. CDR3: CASSLTSGSTETQYF. The CDR3 nucleotides are TGTGCCAGCAGCTTGACTAGCGGGAGCACGGAGACCCAGTACTTC.

The genes are TRBV14 and TRBJ2-1; TRBD2 aligns across 7 bases. The CDR3 loop spans 17 amino acids. V lost 4 bases, J lost 3 bases, and 12 bases stayed unmatched. The germline V gene has CDR1 SGHDN and CDR2 FVKESK. For the CDR3, the DNA is TGTGCCAGCAGCCTCAGTTGGAGTAGCGGGTTCTACAATGAGCAGTTCTTC. This translates into CASSLSWSSGFYNEQFF.

Concerning this clone: Distinct nucleotide sequences in the sample also encode this CDR3. CDR3 amino acids: CASSLGQFYGYTF. CDR3 nucleotide sequence: TGTGCCAGCAGTCTAGGACAGTTCTATGGCTACACCTTC. The rearrangement uses TRBV28 and TRBJ1-2, with D possibly being TRBD1 (6 bases). The germline V gene encodes CDR1 MDHEN and CDR2 SYDVKM. The V and J ends lost 5 bases and 4 bases respectively, with 11 bases between them. The CDR3 consists of 13 residues.

The V call is TRBV11-1, the J call TRBJ2-5; TRBD1 agrees at 7 bases. V trimming: 3 bases; J trimming: 4 bases; junction bases outside the gene matches: 2. The CDR3 length is 13 residues. Germline loops: CDR1 SGHAT, CDR2 FQDESV (reference sequence). The CDR3, as DNA: TGTGCCAGCAGCTTTAGGGGGCCAGAGACCCAGTACTTC. This translates into CASSFRGPETQYF.